Reported below is one TCR beta chain. Antigen specificity is unknown. The data originate from a study of T cell repertoires in cytomegalovirus infection. Study in general: Recently identified HLA-C-restricted CMV epitopes were used, and well-studied HLA-B-restricted CMV epitopes were used as well. In public TCR beta signatures, there were indications of both CMV infection and matching HLA type. Study conclusions and caveats: CMV-specific HLA-C-restricted TCR beta clonotypes dominated the ex vivo response.

This CDR3 comprises 13 residues. The germline CDR1 and CDR2 sequences are SGHDT and YYEEEE. Trimming removed 0 bases from V and 13 bases from J, with 14 bases in between. Each CDR3 protein gets one entry after TCRdb re-called the reads with MiXCR. The table has some 920,000 distinct CDR3 sequences, 30% to 40% seen once. The receptor was isolated from a human donor in good health (CMV status not recorded). Some clones in this sample may be carry-over from other donors' samples. Source: cultured CD8+ T cells from PBMCs, taken from culture after CMV antigen stimulation. This chain joins TRBV5-6 and TRBJ2-1; either TRBD1 or TRBD2 may supply D (5 bases each). For the CDR3, the DNA is TGTGCCAGCAGCTTGGGGGACCCGGCGCGACAGTTCTTC. Amino acid sequence: CASSLGDPARQFF. Supplemented by reference TRBV5-6 and TRBJ2-1, the full variable domain reads DAGVTQSPTHLIKTRGQQVTLRCSPKSGHDTVSWYQQALGQGPQFIFQYYEEEERQRGNFPDRFSGHQFPNYSSELNVNALLLGDSALYLCASSLGDPARQFFGPGTRLTVL.